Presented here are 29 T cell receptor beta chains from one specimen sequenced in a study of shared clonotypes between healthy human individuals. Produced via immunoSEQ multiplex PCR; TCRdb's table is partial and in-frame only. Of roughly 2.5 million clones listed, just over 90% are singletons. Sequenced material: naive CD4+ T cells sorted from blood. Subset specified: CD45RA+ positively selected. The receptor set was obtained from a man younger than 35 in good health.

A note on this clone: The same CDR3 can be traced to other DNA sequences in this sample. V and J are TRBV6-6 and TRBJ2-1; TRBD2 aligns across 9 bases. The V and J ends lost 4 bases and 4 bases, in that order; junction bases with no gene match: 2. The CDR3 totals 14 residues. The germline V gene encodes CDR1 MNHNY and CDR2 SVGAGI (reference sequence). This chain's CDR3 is CASSSSGDYNEQFF. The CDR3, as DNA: TGTGCCAGCAGTTCTAGCGGGGATTACAATGAGCAGTTCTTC.

The CDR3 here is CASSLDPNYGYTF. CDR3 nucleotides: TGTGCCAGCAGTTTAGACCCCAACTATGGCTACACCTTC. This rearrangement joins TRBV28 to TRBJ1-2, with no clear D. The CDR3 runs 13 residues. Germline CDR1 and CDR2: MDHEN and SYDVKM. V was cut by 2 bases and J by 2 bases, with 6 bases left in between.

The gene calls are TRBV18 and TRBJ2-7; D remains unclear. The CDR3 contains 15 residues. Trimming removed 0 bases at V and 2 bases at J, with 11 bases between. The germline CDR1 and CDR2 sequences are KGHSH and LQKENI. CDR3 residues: CASSPPAVTPYEQYF. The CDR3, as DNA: TGTGCCAGCTCACCACCGGCGGTCACGCCCTACGAGCAGTACTTC.

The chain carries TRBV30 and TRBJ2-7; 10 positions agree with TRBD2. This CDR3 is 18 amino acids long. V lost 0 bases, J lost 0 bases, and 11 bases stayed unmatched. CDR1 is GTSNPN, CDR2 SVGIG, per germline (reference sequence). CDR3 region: CAWSVLNSGRLSSYEQYF. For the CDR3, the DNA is TGTGCCTGGAGTGTACTTAATAGCGGGAGGCTGAGCTCCTACGAGCAGTACTTC.

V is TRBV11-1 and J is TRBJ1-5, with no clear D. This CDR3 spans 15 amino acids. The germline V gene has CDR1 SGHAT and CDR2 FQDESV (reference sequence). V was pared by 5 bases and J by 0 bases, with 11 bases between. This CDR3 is CASSKDGNSNQPQHF. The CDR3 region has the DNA TGTGCCAGCAGCAAGGACGGTAATAGCAATCAGCCCCAGCATTTT.

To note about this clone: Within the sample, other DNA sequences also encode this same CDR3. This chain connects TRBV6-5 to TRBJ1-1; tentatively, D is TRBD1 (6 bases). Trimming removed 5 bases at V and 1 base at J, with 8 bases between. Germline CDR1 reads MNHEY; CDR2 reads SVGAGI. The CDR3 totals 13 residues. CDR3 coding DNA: TGTGCCAGCAGTCGACAGGCGAACACTGAAGCTTTCTTT. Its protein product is CASSRQANTEAFF.

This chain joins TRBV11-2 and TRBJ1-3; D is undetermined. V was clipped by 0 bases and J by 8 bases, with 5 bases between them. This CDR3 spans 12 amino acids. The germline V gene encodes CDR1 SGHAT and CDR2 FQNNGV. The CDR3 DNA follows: TGTGCCAGCAGCTTAGACTTAGACACCATATATTTT. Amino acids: CASSLDLDTIYF.

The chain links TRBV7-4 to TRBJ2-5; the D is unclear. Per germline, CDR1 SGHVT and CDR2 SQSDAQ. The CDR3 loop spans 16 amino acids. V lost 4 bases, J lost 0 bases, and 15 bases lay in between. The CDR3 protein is CASSSVGIYYQETQYF. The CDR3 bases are TGTGCCAGCAGCTCTGTTGGGATCTATTACCAAGAGACCCAGTACTTC.

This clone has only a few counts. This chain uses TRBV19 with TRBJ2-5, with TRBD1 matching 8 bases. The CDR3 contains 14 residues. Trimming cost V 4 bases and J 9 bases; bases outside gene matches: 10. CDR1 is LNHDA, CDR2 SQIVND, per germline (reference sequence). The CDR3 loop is CASSTGQGTGAQYF. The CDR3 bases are TGTGCCAGTAGTACTGGACAGGGCACGGGGGCCCAGTACTTC.

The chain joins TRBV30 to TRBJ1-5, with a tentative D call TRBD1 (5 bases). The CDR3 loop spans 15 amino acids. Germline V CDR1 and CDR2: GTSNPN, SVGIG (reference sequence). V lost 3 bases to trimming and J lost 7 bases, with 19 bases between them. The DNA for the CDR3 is TGTGCCTGGAGCCGCGGGGGGGTTCAGAGCCAGCCCCAGCATTTT. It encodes CAWSRGGVQSQPQHF. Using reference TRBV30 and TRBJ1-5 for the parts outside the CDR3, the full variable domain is SQTIHQWPATLVQPVGSPLSLECTVEGTSNPNLYWYRQAAGRGLQLLFYSVGIGQISSEVPQNLSASRPQDRQFILSSKKLLLSDSGFYLCAWSRGGVQSQPQHFGDGTRLSIL.

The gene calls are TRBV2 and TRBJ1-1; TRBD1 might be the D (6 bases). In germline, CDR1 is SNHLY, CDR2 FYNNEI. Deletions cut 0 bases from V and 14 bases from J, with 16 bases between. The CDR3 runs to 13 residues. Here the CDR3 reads CASSEAVKGVFFF. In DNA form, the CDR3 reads TGTGCCAGCAGTGAAGCGGTTAAGGGGGTTTTCTTCTTT.

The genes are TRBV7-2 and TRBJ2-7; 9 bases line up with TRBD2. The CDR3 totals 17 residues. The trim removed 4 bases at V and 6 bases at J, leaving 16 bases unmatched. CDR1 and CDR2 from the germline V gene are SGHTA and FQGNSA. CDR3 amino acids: CASSSNPWAGGPSEQYF. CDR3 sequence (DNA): TGTGCCAGCAGCTCCAACCCGTGGGCGGGAGGGCCCAGCGAGCAGTACTTC.

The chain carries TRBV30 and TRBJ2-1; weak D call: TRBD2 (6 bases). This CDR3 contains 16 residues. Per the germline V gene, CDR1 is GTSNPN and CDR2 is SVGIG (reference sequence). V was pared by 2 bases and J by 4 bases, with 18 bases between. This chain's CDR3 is CAWSWRDPLAYNEQFF. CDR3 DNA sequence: TGTGCCTGGAGTTGGAGGGACCCACTCGCTTACAATGAGCAGTTCTTC.

In nucleotides, the CDR3 is TGTGCCAGCAGTTTCCAGCGGGGGACGTACGAGCAGTACTTC. This encodes CASSFQRGTYEQYF. The V gene is TRBV28, the J gene TRBJ2-7, with 8 nucleotides matching TRBD2. Germline lookup yields CDR1 MDHEN and CDR2 SYDVKM. V lost 3 bases, J lost 4 bases, and 5 bases stayed unmatched. The CDR3 has 14 residues.

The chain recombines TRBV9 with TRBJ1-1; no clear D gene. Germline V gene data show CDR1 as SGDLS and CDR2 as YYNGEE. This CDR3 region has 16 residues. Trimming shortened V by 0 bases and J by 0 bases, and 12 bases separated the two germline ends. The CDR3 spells CASSVGGLRMNTEAFF. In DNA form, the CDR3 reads TGTGCCAGCAGCGTAGGGGGTCTCCGTATGAACACTGAAGCTTTCTTT.

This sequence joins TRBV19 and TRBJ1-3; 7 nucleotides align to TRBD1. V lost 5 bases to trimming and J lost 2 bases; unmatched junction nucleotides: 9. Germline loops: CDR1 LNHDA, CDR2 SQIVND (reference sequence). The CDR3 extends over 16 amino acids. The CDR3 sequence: CASSPRQGNPGNTIYF. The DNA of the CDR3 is TGTGCCAGTAGTCCACGACAGGGAAACCCTGGAAACACCATATATTTT. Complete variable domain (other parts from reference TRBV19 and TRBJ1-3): DGGITQSPKYLFRKEGQNVTLSCEQNLNHDAMYWYRQDPGQGLRLIYYSQIVNDFQKGDIAEGYSVSREKKESFPLTVTSAQKNPTAFYLCASSPRQGNPGNTIYFGEGSWLTVV.

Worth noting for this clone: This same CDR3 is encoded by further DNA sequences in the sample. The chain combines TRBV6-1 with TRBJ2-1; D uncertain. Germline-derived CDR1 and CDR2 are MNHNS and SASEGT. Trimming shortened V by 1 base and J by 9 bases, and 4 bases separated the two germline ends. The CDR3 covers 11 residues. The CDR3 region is CASSEGREQFF. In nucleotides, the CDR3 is TGTGCCAGCAGTGAAGGGCGTGAGCAGTTCTTC.

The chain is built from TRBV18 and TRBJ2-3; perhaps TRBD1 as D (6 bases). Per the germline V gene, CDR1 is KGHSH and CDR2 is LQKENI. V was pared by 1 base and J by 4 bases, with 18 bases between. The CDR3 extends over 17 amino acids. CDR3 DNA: TGTGCCAGCTCACCACTAGAACGGACTGGGGGCGCAGATACGCAGTATTTT. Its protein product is CASSPLERTGGADTQYF.

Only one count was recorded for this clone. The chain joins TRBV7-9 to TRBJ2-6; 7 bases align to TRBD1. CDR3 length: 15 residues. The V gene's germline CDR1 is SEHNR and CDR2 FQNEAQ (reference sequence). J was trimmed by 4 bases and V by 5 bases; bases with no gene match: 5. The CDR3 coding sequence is TGTGCCAGCAGCCCTGGGACAGCCGGGGCCAACGTCCTGACTTTC. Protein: CASSPGTAGANVLTF.

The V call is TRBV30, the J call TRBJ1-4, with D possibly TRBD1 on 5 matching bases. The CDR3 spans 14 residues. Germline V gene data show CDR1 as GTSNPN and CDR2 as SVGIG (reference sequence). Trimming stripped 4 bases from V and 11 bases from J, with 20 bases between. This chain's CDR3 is CAWTRGSLTPKLFF. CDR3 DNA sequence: TGTGCCTGGACTAGGGGCAGCCTGACACCGAAACTGTTTTTT.

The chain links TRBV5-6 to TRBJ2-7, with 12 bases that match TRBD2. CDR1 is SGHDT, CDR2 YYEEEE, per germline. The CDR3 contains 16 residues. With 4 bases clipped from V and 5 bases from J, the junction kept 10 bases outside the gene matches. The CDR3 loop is CASSLRLAGVPHEQYF. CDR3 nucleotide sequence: TGTGCCAGCAGCCTCAGACTAGCGGGGGTTCCCCACGAGCAGTACTTC.

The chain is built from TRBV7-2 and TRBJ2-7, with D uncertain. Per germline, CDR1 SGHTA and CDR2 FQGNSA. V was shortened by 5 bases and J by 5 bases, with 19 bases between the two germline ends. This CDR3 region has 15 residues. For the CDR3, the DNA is TGTGCCAGCAGCCCACACCCTCCCGTCAGCAACGAGCAGTACTTC. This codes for CASSPHPPVSNEQYF.

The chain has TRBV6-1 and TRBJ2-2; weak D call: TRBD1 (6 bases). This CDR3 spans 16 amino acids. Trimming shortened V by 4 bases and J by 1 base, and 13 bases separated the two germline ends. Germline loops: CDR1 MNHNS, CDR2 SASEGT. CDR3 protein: CASSVQGLGNTGELFF. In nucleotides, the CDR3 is TGTGCCAGCAGTGTACAGGGATTGGGGAACACCGGGGAGCTGTTTTTT.

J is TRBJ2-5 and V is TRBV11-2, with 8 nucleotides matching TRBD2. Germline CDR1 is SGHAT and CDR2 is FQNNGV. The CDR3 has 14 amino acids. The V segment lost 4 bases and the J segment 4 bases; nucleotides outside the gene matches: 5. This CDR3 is CASSSAGGTETQYF. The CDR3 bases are TGTGCCAGCAGCTCTGCGGGAGGAACAGAGACCCAGTACTTC. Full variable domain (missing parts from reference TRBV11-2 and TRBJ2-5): EAGVAQSPRYKIIEKRQSVAFWCNPISGHATLYWYQQILGQGPKLLIQFQNNGVVDDSQLPKDRFSAERLKGVDSTLKIQPAKLEDSAVYLCASSSAGGTETQYFGPGTRLLVL.

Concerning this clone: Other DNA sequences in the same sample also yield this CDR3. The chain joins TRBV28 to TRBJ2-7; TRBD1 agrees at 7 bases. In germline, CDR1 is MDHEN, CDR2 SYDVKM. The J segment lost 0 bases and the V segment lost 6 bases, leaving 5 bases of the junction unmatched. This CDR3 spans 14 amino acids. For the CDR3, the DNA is TGTGCCAGCAGGACAGGGACGGGCTCCTACGAGCAGTACTTC. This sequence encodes CASRTGTGSYEQYF.

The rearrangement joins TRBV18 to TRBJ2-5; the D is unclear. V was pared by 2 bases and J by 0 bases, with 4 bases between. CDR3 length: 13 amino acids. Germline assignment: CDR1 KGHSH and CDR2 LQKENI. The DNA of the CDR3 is TGTGCCAGCTCACCAACCAACCAAGAGACCCAGTACTTC. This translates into CASSPTNQETQYF. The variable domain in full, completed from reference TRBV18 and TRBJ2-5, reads NAGVMQNPRHLVRRRGQEARLRCSPMKGHSHVYWYRQLPEEGLKFMVYLQKENIIDESGMPKERFSAEFPKEGPSILRIQQVVRGDSAAYFCASSPTNQETQYFGPGTRLLVL.

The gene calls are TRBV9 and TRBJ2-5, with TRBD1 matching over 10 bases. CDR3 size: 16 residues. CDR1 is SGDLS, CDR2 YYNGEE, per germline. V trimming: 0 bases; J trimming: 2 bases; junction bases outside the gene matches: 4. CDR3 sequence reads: CASSVDQGQGQETQYF. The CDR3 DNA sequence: TGTGCCAGCAGCGTAGATCAGGGACAGGGGCAAGAGACCCAGTACTTC.

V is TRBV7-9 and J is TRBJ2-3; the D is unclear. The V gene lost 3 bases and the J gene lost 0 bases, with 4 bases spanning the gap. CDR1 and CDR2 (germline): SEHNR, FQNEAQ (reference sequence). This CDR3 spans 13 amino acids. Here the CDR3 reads CASSFFSTDTQYF. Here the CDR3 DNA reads TGTGCCAGCAGCTTTTTCAGCACAGATACGCAGTATTTT.

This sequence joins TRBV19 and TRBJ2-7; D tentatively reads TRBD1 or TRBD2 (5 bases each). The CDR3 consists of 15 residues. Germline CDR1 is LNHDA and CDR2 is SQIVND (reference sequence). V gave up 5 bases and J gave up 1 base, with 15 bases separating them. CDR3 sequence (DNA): TGTGCCAGTAGTCCCGTCGTTTGGGGGTCCTACGAGCAGTACTTC. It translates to CASSPVVWGSYEQYF.